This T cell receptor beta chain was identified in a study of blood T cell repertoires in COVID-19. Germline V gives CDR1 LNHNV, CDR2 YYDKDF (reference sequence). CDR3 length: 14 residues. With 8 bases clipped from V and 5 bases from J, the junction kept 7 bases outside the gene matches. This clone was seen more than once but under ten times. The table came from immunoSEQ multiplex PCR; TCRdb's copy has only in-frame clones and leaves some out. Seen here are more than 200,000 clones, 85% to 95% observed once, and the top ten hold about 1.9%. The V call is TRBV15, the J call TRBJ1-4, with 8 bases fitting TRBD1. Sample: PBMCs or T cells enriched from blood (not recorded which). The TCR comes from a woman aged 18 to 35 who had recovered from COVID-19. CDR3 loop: CATFPGQVNEKLFF. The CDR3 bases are TGTGCCACCTTCCCGGGACAGGTGAATGAAAAACTGTTTTTT.